Listed below are T cell receptor beta chains from one sample, sequenced in a study of technical replicates of blood from a handful of donors. Clones were sequenced by immunoSEQ multiplex PCR, and TCRdb holds only the in-frame ones, with some missing. The sample has tens of thousands of clones; over 85% are singletons. Material for sequencing was T cells isolated from PBMCs. The origin of the receptors is a human donor in good health. Each CDR3 is given with its conserved first and last residue. The D gene is left open where the match is weak. Rows may omit the clone size; those that give it use once, few, many or a size class.

cdr3_aa,cdr3_nt,d_call,clone_size,v_call,j_call
CASSLTSGRGVETQYF,TGTGCCAGCAGCTTGACTAGCGGGAGGGGCGTGGAGACCCAGTACTTC,TRBD2,.,TRBV7-7,TRBJ2-5
CASSQGREYGYTF,TGTGCCAGCAGCCAAGGACGGGAATATGGCTACACCTTC,.,.,TRBV16,TRBJ1-2
CASRPAGGLNEKLFF,TGTGCCAGCAGACCAGCAGGGGGCTTAAATGAAAAACTGTTTTTT,TRBD1,.,TRBV2,TRBJ1-4
CASRAGNTIYF,TGTGCCAGCAGGGCCGGAAACACCATATATTTT,.,.,TRBV25-1,TRBJ1-3
CASSPWDSSYEQYF,TGCGCCAGCAGCCCCTGGGACAGCAGCTACGAGCAGTACTTC,TRBD1,.,TRBV5-1,TRBJ2-7
CASSAPNGELFF,TGTGCCAGCAGTGCCCCTAACGGGGAGCTGTTTTTT,.,.,TRBV2,TRBJ2-2
CASSSYGGVLYEQYF,TGTGCCAGCAGCTCCTATGGGGGGGTTCTCTACGAGCAGTACTTC,TRBD2,.,TRBV7-9,TRBJ2-7
CASSVNGGNQPQHF,TGCGCCAGCAGTGTAAACGGGGGCAATCAGCCCCAGCATTTT,.,.,TRBV10-2,TRBJ1-5
CASRRTENTEAFF,TGTGCCAGCAGAAGGACAGAGAACACTGAAGCTTTCTTT,.,.,TRBV6-5,TRBJ1-1
CAWRRLAGGSSAADTQYF,TGTGCCTGGAGACGACTAGCGGGGGGGAGTTCTGCGGCAGATACGCAGTATTTT,TRBD2,.,TRBV30,TRBJ2-3
CASSVGGTNYGYTF,TGTGCCAGCAGCGTAGGGGGGACAAACTATGGCTACACCTTC,.,.,TRBV9,TRBJ1-2
CASQEAVQETQYF,TGTGCCAGCCAGGAGGCAGTACAAGAGACCCAGTACTTC,.,.,TRBV6-5,TRBJ2-5
CASSSFPGSGNTIYF,TGTGCCAGCAGCTCATTCCCAGGGTCGGGAAACACCATATATTTT,.,few,TRBV5-5,TRBJ1-3
CASSPPGTGAYEQYF,TGTGCCAGCAGCCCGCCCGGGACAGGGGCCTACGAGCAGTACTTC,TRBD1,.,TRBV11-2,TRBJ2-7
CASSPRQYTEAFF,TGTGCCAGCAGTCCGAGACAGTACACTGAAGCTTTCTTT,.,.,TRBV27,TRBJ1-1
CASSPDRVWYEQYF,TGTGCCAGCTCACCCGACAGGGTATGGTACGAGCAGTACTTC,TRBD1,.,TRBV18,TRBJ2-7
CAWSVTLQGGTEAFF,TGTGCCTGGAGTGTCACTCTCCAGGGGGGTACTGAAGCTTTCTTT,TRBD1,.,TRBV30,TRBJ1-1
CASAGFTSYEQYF,TGTGCCAGCGCAGGGTTCACCTCCTACGAGCAGTACTTC,.,.,TRBV2,TRBJ2-7
CASSLPGGYDQPQHF,TGTGCCAGCAGCCTCCCGGGTGGGTACGATCAGCCCCAGCATTTT,.,.,TRBV2,TRBJ1-5
CASSARDSLYGYTF,TGTGCCAGCAGTGCAAGGGACAGCCTCTATGGCTACACCTTC,TRBD1,.,TRBV28,TRBJ1-2
CASSLGRGSYNEQFF,TGTGCCAGCAGCTTAGGCAGGGGCTCCTACAATGAGCAGTTCTTC,.,.,TRBV7-2,TRBJ2-1
CASSPSITGASGYTF,TGCGCCAGCAGCCCGTCGATCACAGGGGCGAGTGGCTACACCTTC,TRBD1,.,TRBV5-1,TRBJ1-2
CASSLAFGGGAETQYF,TGCGCCAGCAGCTTGGCGTTCGGTGGGGGGGCAGAGACCCAGTACTTC,.,.,TRBV5-1,TRBJ2-5
CASPSSAGELGEQFF,TGTGCCAGCCCTAGCTCAGCGGGAGAATTGGGTGAGCAGTTCTTC,TRBD2,.,TRBV18,TRBJ2-1
CATAGPYEQYF,TGTGCCACGGCGGGACCCTACGAGCAGTACTTC,.,.,TRBV27,TRBJ2-7
CSARGGSYNEQFF,TGCAGCGCACGGGGGGGCTCCTACAATGAGCAGTTCTTC,TRBD2,.,TRBV29-1,TRBJ2-1
CASSPTSGTLFDEQFF,TGTGCCAGCAGTCCTACTAGCGGGACCCTTTTTGATGAGCAGTTCTTC,TRBD2,.,TRBV7-7,TRBJ2-1
CASRGGQGSYNEQFF,TGTGCCAGCAGGGGGGGACAGGGGTCCTACAATGAGCAGTTCTTC,TRBD1,.,TRBV6-5,TRBJ2-1
CATSGRQGVEYGYTF,TGTGCCACCAGCGGGCGACAGGGGGTAGAATATGGCTACACCTTC,TRBD1,once,TRBV15,TRBJ1-2
CASSSSSYEQYF,TGTGCCAGCAGTTCGTCGTCCTACGAGCAGTACTTC,.,.,TRBV6-5,TRBJ2-7
CSGRREVTNTQYF,TGCAGCGGCCGGCGGGAGGTAACAAATACGCAGTATTTT,TRBD2,.,TRBV29-1,TRBJ2-3
CASSHDRGGNTEAFF,TGCGCCAGCAGCCACGACAGGGGCGGGAACACTGAAGCTTTCTTT,TRBD1,.,TRBV4-1,TRBJ1-1
CASSSSGTYNEQFF,TGTGCCAGCAGTTCTAGCGGGACTTACAATGAGCAGTTCTTC,TRBD2,.,TRBV28,TRBJ2-1
CASSWTSGSYEQYF,TGTGCCAGCAGTTGGACTAGCGGGTCCTACGAGCAGTACTTC,TRBD2,.,TRBV6-5,TRBJ2-7
CASSNHTYNEQFF,TGTGCCAGCAGTAACCACACCTACAATGAGCAGTTCTTC,.,.,TRBV27,TRBJ2-1
CASTPAGTGCSYNEQFF,TGTGCCAGCACCCCAGCGGGGACCGGTTGCTCCTACAATGAGCAGTTCTTC,.,.,TRBV21-1,TRBJ2-1
CASRKDSGSQNNEQFF,TGTGCCAGCAGAAAAGATAGCGGGAGTCAGAACAATGAGCAGTTCTTC,TRBD2,.,TRBV2,TRBJ2-1
CASSPGETQYF,TGTGCCAGTAGCCCGGGGGAGACCCAGTACTTC,.,once,TRBV19,TRBJ2-5
CASKRGGTYEQYF,TGTGCCAGCAAGCGCGGGGGAACCTACGAGCAGTACTTC,TRBD2,.,TRBV28,TRBJ2-7
CASSVGTAPYEQYF,TGTGCCAGCAGCGTAGGGACAGCGCCCTACGAGCAGTACTTC,.,.,TRBV9,TRBJ2-7
CASSLAHREGPPSFRLPYEQYF,TGTGCCAGCAGCTTAGCGCACCGTGAGGGCCCCCCCTCATTTAGGCTTCCCTACGAGCAGTACTTC,.,once,TRBV7-2,TRBJ2-7
CASSSGPGETQYF,TGTGCCAGCAGCTCGGGCCCGGGGGAGACCCAGTACTTC,.,.,TRBV9,TRBJ2-5
CAISESGTVFMGNSPLHF,TGTGCCATCAGTGAGTCGGGCACGGTTTTTATGGGTAATTCACCCCTCCACTTT,.,once,TRBV10-3,TRBJ1-6
CASSLDRPSGNTIYF,TGCGCCAGCAGCTTGGACAGACCCTCTGGAAACACCATATATTTT,.,.,TRBV5-1,TRBJ1-3
CASSPDSPMGGSGGHGSEQFF,TGCGCCAGCAGCCCCGACAGCCCAATGGGCGGGAGCGGGGGACATGGAAGTGAGCAGTTCTTC,TRBD2,.,TRBV5-1,TRBJ2-1
CASSLRSYEQYF,TGTGCCAGCAGTTTACGCTCCTACGAGCAGTACTTC,.,.,TRBV28,TRBJ2-7
CASSSTGAPGQPQHF,TGTGCCAGCAGCTCCACAGGGGCCCCTGGACAGCCCCAGCATTTT,TRBD1,.,TRBV11-2,TRBJ1-5